A single sample is the source of the 13 T cell receptor beta chains below, sequenced in a study of blood T cells in healthy people across ages (dated by TCRdb to between 2014 and 2017). Library creation used 5' RACE. TCRdb shows the sequencer as Illumina HiSeq 2500. A second PCR of about 7 to 12 cycles was performed with a sample-barcoded 5' primer and a J-beta primer mix. The raw public data were reprocessed by TCRdb itself: fastp quality trimming at Q25, MiXCR clonotype calling, in-frame beta chains only. CDR3 protein sequences are deduplicated, and each keeps its most common genes and DNA. In all, the sample holds some 1.5 million distinct CDR3 sequences, and over 25% of those were seen once. Jointly, the top ten make up about 8% of the sample. What was sequenced was blood. The origin of the receptors is a woman in her thirties in good health.

The chain recombines TRBV7-9 with TRBJ2-5; D not certain. The germline V gene encodes CDR1 SEHNR and CDR2 FQNEAQ (reference sequence). The CDR3 has 16 amino acids. Trimming cost V 1 base and J 2 bases, with 14 bases left between them. CDR3 in amino acids: CASSLDARRNQETQYF. CDR3 DNA: TGTGCCAGCAGCTTAGATGCAAGGCGGAATCAAGAGACCCAGTACTTC.

This clonotype was picked up a small number of times. The chain links TRBV7-2 to TRBJ2-1; D is perhaps TRBD2 (6 bases). The CDR3 length is 18 residues. CDR1 is SGHTA and CDR2 is FQGNSA in the germline V gene. V was clipped by 5 bases and J by 0 bases, with 20 bases between them. DNA of the CDR3: TGTGCCAGCAGCGCATCCCGAGGCGGGATATCCTCCTACAATGAGCAGTTCTTC. It specifies CASSASRGGISSYNEQFF. Full variable domain (missing parts from reference TRBV7-2 and TRBJ2-1): GAGVSQSPSNKVTEKGKDVELRCDPISGHTALYWYRQSLGQGLEFLIYFQGNSAPDKSGLPSDRFSAERTGGSVSTLTIQRTQQEDSAVYLCASSASRGGISSYNEQFFGPGTRLTVL.

This clonotype has only a few counts. The rearrangement joins TRBV29-1 to TRBJ1-5, with 8 nucleotides matching TRBD1. V shed 6 bases, J shed 6 bases, and the junction held 10 bases outside the gene matches. Germline assignment: CDR1 SQVTM and CDR2 ANQGSEA. The CDR3 sequence is 14 residues long. The CDR3 bases are TGCAGCGTCACGACAGGGGTAACGGGTCAGCCCCAGCATTTT. It specifies CSVTTGVTGQPQHF.

The V call is TRBV5-1, the J call TRBJ1-1, with a possible D match to TRBD1 (6 bases). The CDR3 has 11 residues. The V and J ends lost 4 bases and 8 bases respectively, with 9 bases between them. In germline, CDR1 is SGHRS, CDR2 YFSETQ. The CDR3 loop is CASSATGEAFF. The DNA for the CDR3 is TGCGCCAGCAGCGCAACAGGGGAAGCTTTCTTT.

This rearrangement joins TRBV20-1 to TRBJ2-1, with D maybe TRBD1 (6 bases). The CDR3 is 13 amino acids. V shed 6 bases and J shed 5 bases, with 14 bases lying between them. Germline V gives CDR1 DFQATT, CDR2 SNEGSKA (reference sequence). The CDR3 sequence is CSALDDRNNEQFF. The DNA of the CDR3 is TGCAGTGCGCTAGATGACAGGAACAATGAGCAGTTCTTC.

This clonotype has at least ten counts. The chain recombines TRBV5-1 with TRBJ2-7; D gene uncertain. V gave up 3 bases and J gave up 5 bases, with 9 bases separating them. CDR1 SGHRS and CDR2 YFSETQ come from the germline V gene. This CDR3 is built from 12 residues. The CDR3 loop reads CASSSSAHEQYF. Written as DNA, the CDR3 is TGCGCCAGCAGCTCCTCGGCCCACGAGCAGTACTTC.

This clonotype was counted at least ten times. V usage is TRBV7-8 and J usage is TRBJ2-6; TRBD2 might be the D (6 bases). Trimming cost V 7 bases and J 1 base, with 17 bases left between them. The germline V gene has CDR1 SGHVS and CDR2 FQNEAQ. The length of the CDR3 is 17 residues. The CDR3 region has the DNA TGTGCCAGCACCTATACGGGGGACCCTTCTGGGGCCAACGTCCTGACTTTC. Translating it yields CASTYTGDPSGANVLTF.

The CDR3 sequence is CASSQGVDSPKHF. Written as DNA, the CDR3 is TGTGCCAGCAGCCAAGGGGTGGACAGCCCTAAGCATTTT. The genes are TRBV3-1 and TRBJ1-5; TRBD1 might be the D (6 bases). Germline-derived CDR1 and CDR2 are LGHDT and YNNKEL (reference sequence). Trimming took off 1 base at V and 14 bases at J, with 15 bases between the two ends. The CDR3 sequence is 13 residues long.

About this clonotype itself: A much larger clone lies a single base off, so this may be a read error. This CDR3 reads CASSPRDGVPDTQYF. CDR3 DNA: TGTGCCAGCAGTCCCCGGGACGGAGTGCCAGATACGCAGTATTTT. The chain links TRBV5-5 to TRBJ2-3, with D perhaps assigned TRBD1 or TRBD2 (5 bases each). CDR3 length: 15 residues. V lost 5 bases and J lost 4, with 17 bases in between. Germline values: CDR1 SGHKS, CDR2 YYEKEE (reference sequence).

A few counts support this clonotype. The gene calls are TRBV5-1 and TRBJ2-1; TRBD2 might be the D (5 bases). From germline, CDR1 is SGHRS and CDR2 YFSETQ. CDR3 length equals 15 residues. V was clipped by 4 bases and J by 4 bases, with 15 bases between them. DNA for the CDR3: TGCGCCAGCAGCGCAGCCGGCCCGGGGTACAATGAGCAGTTCTTC. Translating gives CASSAAGPGYNEQFF.

This chain uses TRBV5-1 with TRBJ2-2; 10 nucleotides line up with TRBD2. Germline-derived CDR1 and CDR2 are SGHRS and YFSETQ. With 4 bases clipped from V and 2 bases from J, the junction kept 5 bases outside the gene matches. The CDR3 consists of 16 residues. The CDR3: CASSLLAGENTGELFF. Here the CDR3 DNA reads TGCGCCAGCAGCCTCCTAGCGGGGGAAAACACCGGGGAGCTGTTTTTT.

This clonotype has only a few counts. V gene TRBV7-7 combines with J gene TRBJ1-1; perhaps TRBD1 as D (6 bases). The V gene lost 5 bases and the J gene lost 3 bases, with 10 bases spanning the gap. The CDR3 length is 13 residues. CDR1 and CDR2 (germline): SSHAT, FNYEAQ (reference sequence). CDR3 sequence (DNA): TGTGCCAGCAGCCAGACAGGTCACACTGAAGCTTTCTTT. Translation: CASSQTGHTEAFF.

This clonotype appeared once. The chain uses TRBV28 and TRBJ2-5, with D possibly TRBD1 on 5 matching bases. The CDR3 runs 13 residues. Germline values: CDR1 MDHEN, CDR2 SYDVKM. V dropped 11 bases and J dropped 3 bases, with 16 bases sitting between them. The CDR3 spells CACSQTREETQYF. In DNA, the CDR3 is TGTGCCTGCTCCCAGACCAGGGAAGAGACCCAGTACTTC. The full variable domain, with the rest looked up from reference TRBV28 and TRBJ2-5, is DVKVTQSSRYLVKRTGEKVFLECVQDMDHENMFWYRQDPGLGLRLIYFSYDVKMKEKGDIPEGYSVSREKKERFSLILESASTNQTSMYLCACSQTREETQYFGPGTRLLVL.